Only a few counts were recorded for the clone carrying this T cell receptor beta chain. This entry comes from a study of cytomegalovirus exposure and HLA in healthy donors. The CDR3 has 16 amino acids. The germline CDR1 and CDR2 sequences are SNHLY and FYNNEI. With V trimmed by 6 bases and J by 3 bases, 7 bases remained unmatched. Researchers ran the PCR with 60 Vbeta and 13 Jbeta primers. Sequenced by immunoSEQ multiplex PCR; TCRdb stores in-frame clones only, minus some. The data show some 170,000 clones, about 77% seen once. The sequencing input was PBMCs. The receptor was derived from a woman aged 50 to 60 in good health and CMV-seronegative. The gene calls are TRBV2 and TRBJ2-2; 10 nucleotides match TRBD2. The CDR3 DNA sequence: TGTGCCAGCAGAATGTTAGCGGGAGGAGACACCGGGGAGCTGTTTTTT. This codes for CASRMLAGGDTGELFF.